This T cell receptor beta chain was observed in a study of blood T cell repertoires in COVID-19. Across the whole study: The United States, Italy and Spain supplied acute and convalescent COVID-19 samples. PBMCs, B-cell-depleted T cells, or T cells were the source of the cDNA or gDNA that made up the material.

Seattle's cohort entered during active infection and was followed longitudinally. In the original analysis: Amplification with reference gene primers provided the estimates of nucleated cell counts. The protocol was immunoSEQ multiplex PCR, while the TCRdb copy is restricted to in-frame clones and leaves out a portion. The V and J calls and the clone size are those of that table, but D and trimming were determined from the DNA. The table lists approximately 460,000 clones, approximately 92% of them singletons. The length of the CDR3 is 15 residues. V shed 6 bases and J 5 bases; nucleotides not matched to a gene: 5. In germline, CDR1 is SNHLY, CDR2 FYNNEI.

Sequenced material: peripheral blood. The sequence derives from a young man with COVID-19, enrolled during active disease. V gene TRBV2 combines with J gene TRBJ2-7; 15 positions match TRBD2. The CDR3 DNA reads TGTGCCAGCAGAGGGACTAGCGGGAGGAACCACGAGCAGTACTTC. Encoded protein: CASRGTSGRNHEQYF.